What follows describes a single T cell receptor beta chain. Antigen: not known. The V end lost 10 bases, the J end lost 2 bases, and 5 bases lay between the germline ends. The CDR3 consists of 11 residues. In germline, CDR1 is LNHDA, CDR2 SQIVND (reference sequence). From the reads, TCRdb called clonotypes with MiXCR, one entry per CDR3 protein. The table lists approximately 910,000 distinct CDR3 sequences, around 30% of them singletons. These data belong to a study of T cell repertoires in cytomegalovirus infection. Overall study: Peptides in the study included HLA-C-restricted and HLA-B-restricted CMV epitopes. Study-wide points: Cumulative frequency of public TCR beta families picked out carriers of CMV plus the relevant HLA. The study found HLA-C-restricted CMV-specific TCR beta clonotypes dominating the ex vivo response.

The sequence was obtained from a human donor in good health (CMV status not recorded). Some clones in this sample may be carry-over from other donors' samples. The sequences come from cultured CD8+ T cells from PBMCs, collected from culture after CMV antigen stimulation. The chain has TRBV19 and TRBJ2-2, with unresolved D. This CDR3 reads CATDNTGELFF. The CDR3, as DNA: TGTGCCACCGACAACACCGGGGAGCTGTTTTTT.